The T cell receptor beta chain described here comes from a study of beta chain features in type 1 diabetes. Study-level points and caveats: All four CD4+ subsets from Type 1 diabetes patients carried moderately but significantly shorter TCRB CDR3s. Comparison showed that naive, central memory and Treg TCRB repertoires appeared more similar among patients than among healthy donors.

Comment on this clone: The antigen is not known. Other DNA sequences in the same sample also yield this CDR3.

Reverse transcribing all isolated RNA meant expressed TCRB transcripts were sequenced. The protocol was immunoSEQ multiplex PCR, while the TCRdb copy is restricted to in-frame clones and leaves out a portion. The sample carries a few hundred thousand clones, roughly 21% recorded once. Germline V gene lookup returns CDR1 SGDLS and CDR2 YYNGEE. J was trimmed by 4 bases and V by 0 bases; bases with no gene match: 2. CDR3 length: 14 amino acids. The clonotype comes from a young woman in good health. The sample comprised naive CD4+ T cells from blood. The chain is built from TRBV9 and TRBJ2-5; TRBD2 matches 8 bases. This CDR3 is CASSVGGLGETQYF. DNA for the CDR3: TGTGCCAGCAGCGTAGGGGGACTAGGAGAGACCCAGTACTTC.